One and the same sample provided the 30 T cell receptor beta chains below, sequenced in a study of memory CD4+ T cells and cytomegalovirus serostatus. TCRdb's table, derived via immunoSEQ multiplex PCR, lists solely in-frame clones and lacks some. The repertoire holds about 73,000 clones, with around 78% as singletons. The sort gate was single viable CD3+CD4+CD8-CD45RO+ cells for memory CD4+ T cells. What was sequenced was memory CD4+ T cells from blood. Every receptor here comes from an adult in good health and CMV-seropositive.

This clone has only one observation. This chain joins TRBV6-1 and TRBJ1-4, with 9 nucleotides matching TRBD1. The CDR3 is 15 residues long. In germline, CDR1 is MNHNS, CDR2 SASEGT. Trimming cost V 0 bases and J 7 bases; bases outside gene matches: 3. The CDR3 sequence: CASSEAGTGTEKLFF. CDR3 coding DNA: TGTGCCAGCAGTGAAGCAGGGACAGGGACTGAAAAACTGTTTTTT.

This CDR3 reads CASGRGNEAFF. DNA for the CDR3: TGTGCCAGCGGCAGGGGGAATGAAGCTTTCTTT. The V call is TRBV6-5, the J call TRBJ1-1, with 7 bases fitting TRBD1. The V gene end was trimmed by 8 bases and the J gene end by 7 bases; junction bases not matched to a gene: 4. The CDR3 is 11 residues long. Per germline, CDR1 MNHEY and CDR2 SVGAGI.

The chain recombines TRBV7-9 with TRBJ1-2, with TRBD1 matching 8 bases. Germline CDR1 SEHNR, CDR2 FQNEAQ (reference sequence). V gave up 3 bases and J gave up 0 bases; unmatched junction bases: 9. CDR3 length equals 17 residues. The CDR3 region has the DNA TGTGCCAGCAGCTTGGGAGGGCAGGGGGCAGCTAACTATGGCTACACCTTC. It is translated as CASSLGGQGAANYGYTF.

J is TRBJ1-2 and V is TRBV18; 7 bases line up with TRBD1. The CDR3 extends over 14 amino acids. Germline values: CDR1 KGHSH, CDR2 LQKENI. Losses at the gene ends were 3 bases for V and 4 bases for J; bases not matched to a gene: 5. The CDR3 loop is CASSPEQGSYGYTF. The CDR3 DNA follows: TGTGCCAGCTCACCCGAACAGGGGTCCTATGGCTACACCTTC.

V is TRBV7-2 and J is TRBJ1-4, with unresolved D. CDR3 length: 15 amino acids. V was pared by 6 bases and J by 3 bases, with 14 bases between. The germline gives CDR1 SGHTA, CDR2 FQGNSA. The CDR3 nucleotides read TGTGCCAGCAGACTAGCTGCTGGGTCTAATGAAAAACTGTTTTTT. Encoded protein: CASRLAAGSNEKLFF.

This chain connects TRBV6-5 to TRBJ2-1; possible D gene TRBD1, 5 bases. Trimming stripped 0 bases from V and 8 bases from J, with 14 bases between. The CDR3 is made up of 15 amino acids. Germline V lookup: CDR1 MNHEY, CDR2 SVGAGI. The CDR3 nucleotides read TGTGCCAGCAGTTACTCGGGGCAACTATCATATGAGCAGTTCTTC. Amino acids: CASSYSGQLSYEQFF.

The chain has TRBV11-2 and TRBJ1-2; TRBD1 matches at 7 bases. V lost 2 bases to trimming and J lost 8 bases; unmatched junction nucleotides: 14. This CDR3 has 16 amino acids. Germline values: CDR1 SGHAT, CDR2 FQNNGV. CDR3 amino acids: CASSLRQGTSLGGYTF. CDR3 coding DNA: TGTGCCAGCAGCTTAAGACAGGGTACCAGCCTGGGAGGCTACACCTTC.

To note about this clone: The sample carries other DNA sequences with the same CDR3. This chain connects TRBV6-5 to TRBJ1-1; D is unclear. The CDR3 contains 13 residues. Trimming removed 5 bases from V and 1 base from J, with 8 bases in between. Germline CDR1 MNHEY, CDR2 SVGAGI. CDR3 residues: CASSASGNTEAFF. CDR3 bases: TGTGCCAGCAGTGCCTCGGGGAACACTGAAGCTTTCTTT.

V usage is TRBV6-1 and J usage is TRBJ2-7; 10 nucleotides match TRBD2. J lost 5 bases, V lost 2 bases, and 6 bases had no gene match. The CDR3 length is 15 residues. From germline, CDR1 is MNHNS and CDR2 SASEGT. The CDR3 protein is CASSETLAGAHEQYF. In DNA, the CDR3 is TGTGCCAGCAGTGAAACCCTAGCGGGGGCTCACGAGCAGTACTTC.

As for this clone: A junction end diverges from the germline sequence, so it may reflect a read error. Here the CDR3 reads CASSPSPGLRRIF. In DNA, the CDR3 is TGTGCCAGCAGCCCTTCCCCGGGACTCCGTCGTATCTTC. This chain connects TRBV14 to TRBJ2-1; maybe TRBD2 (6 bases). This CDR3 comprises 13 residues. CDR1 SGHDN and CDR2 FVKESK come from the germline V gene.

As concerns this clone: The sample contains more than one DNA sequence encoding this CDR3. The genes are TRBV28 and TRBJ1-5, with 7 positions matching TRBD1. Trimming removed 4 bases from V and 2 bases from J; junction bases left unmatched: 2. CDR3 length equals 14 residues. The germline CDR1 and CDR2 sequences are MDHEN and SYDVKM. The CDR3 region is CASSSGQGNQPQHF. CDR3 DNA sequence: TGTGCCAGCAGTTCCGGACAGGGCAATCAGCCCCAGCATTTT.

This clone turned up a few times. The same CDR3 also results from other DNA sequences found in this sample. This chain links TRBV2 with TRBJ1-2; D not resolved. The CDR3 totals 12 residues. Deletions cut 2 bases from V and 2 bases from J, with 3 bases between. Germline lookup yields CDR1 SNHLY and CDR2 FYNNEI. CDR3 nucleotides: TGTGCCAGCAGTGAACGAAACTATGGCTACACCTTC. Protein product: CASSERNYGYTF.

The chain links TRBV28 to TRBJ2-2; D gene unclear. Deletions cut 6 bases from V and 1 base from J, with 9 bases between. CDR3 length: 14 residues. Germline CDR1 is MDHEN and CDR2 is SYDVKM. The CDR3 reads CASSSDMNTGELFF. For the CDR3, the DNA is TGTGCCAGCAGCTCAGATATGAACACCGGGGAGCTGTTTTTT.

Here the CDR3 reads CASSPGGRNQPQHF. The CDR3, as DNA: TGTGCCAGCAGCCCGGGAGGTCGCAATCAGCCCCAGCATTTT. This chain connects TRBV6-5 to TRBJ1-5; D ambiguous. This CDR3 is built from 14 residues. Germline CDR1 MNHEY, CDR2 SVGAGI. V was pared by 6 bases and J by 2 bases, with 11 bases between.

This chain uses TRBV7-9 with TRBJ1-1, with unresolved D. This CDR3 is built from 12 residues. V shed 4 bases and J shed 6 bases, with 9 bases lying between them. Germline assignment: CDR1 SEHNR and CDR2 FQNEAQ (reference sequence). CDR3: CASSSSRAEAFF. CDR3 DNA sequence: TGTGCCAGCAGCTCTTCCCGGGCTGAAGCTTTCTTT.

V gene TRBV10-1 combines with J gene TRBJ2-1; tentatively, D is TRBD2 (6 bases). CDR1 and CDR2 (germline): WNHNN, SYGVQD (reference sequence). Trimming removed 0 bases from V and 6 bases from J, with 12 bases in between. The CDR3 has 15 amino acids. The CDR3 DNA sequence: TGCGCCAGCAGTGAGTCGGGAGGTCGCGGCAATGAGCAGTTCTTC. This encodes CASSESGGRGNEQFF.

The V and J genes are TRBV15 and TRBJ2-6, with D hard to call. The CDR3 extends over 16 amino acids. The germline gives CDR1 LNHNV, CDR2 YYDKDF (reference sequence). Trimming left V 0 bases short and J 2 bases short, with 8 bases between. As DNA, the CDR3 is TGTGCCACCAGCAGAGATCGGATCCCTGGGGCCAACGTCCTGACTTTC. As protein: CATSRDRIPGANVLTF.

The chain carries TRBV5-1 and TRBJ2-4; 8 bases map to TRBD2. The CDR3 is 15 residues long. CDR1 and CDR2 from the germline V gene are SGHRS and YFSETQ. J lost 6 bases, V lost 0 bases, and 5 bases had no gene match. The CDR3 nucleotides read TGCGCCAGCAGCTTGGAAACTAGCGGATCAAACATTCAGTACTTC. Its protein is CASSLETSGSNIQYF.

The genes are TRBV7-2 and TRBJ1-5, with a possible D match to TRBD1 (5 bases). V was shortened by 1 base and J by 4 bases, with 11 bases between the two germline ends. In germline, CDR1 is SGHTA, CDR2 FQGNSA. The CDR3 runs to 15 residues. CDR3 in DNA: TGTGCCAGCAGCTTAGAGATTGGGGGAAATCAGCCCCAGCATTTT. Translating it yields CASSLEIGGNQPQHF. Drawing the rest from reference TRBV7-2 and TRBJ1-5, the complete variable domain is GAGVSQSPSNKVTEKGKDVELRCDPISGHTALYWYRQSLGQGLEFLIYFQGNSAPDKSGLPSDRFSAERTGGSVSTLTIQRTQQEDSAVYLCASSLEIGGNQPQHFGDGTRLSIL.

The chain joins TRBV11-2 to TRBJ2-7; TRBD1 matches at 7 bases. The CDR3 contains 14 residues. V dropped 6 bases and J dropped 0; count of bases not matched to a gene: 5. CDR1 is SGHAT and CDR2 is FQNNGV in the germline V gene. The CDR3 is CASRSTGLSYEQYF. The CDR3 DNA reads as TGTGCCAGCAGATCGACAGGGCTCTCCTACGAGCAGTACTTC.

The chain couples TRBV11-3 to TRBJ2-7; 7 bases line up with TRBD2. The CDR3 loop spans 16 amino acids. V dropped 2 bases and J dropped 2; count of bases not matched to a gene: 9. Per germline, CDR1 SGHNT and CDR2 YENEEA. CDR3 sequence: CASSLSSGGGTYEQYV. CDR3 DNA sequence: TGTGCCAGCAGCTTATCGTCGGGAGGAGGGACCTACGAGCAGTACGTC.

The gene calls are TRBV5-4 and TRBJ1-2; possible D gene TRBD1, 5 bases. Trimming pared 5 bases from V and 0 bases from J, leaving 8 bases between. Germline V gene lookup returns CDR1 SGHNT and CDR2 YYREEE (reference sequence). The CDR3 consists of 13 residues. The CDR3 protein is CASRTDTNYGYTF. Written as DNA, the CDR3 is TGTGCCAGCAGGACAGATACTAACTATGGCTACACCTTC.

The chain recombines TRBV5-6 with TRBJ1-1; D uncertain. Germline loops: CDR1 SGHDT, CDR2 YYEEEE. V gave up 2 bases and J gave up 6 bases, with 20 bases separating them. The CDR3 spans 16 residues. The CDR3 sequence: CASSFYSTFSTAEAFF. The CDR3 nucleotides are TGTGCCAGCAGCTTCTACTCGACCTTTTCAACGGCTGAAGCTTTCTTT.

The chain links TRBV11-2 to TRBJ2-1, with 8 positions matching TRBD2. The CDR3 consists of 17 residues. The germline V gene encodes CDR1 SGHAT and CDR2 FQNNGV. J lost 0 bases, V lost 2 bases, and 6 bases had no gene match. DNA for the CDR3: TGTGCCAGCAGCTTAATTAGCGGGACCAGCTCCTACAATGAGCAGTTCTTC. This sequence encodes CASSLISGTSSYNEQFF.

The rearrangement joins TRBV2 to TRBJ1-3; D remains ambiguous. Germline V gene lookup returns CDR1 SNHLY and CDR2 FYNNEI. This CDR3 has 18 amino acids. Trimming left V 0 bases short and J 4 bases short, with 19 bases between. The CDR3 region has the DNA TGTGCCAGCAGTGAAGCGGCGTGGTGGGCGAATTTAGGAAACACCATATATTTT. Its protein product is CASSEAAWWANLGNTIYF.

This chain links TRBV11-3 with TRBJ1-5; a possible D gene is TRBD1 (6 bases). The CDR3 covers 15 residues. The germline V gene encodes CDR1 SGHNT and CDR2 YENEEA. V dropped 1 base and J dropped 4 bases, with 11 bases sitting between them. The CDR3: CASSLGGGRNQPQHF. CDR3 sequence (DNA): TGTGCCAGCAGCTTAGGAGGGGGTCGGAATCAGCCCCAGCATTTT.

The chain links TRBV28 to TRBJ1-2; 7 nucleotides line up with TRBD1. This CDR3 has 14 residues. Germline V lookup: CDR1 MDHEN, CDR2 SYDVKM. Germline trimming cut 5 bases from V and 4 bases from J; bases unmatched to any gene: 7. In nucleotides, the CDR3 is TGTGCCAGCAGTGAGGGACAGCTGTTCTATGGCTACACCTTC. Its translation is CASSEGQLFYGYTF.

CDR3 nucleotides: TGCGCCAGCAGCTTGGCATGGCGGGAGGAAGAGACCCAGTACTTC. It codes for CASSLAWREEETQYF. V gene TRBV5-1 combines with J gene TRBJ2-5; 8 bases are shared with TRBD2. The CDR3 totals 15 residues. V was clipped by 0 bases and J by 3 bases; unmatched bases: 4. Germline V gene sequence: CDR1 SGHRS, CDR2 YFSETQ.

The CDR3 DNA follows: TGTGCCAGCAGCGTCTCGGGTGTTAATGAAAAACTGTTTTTT. Amino acids: CASSVSGVNEKLFF. This chain uses TRBV5-4 with TRBJ1-4, with no clear D. The CDR3 covers 14 residues. Germline V gene lookup returns CDR1 SGHNT and CDR2 YYREEE (reference sequence). The germline V and J ends were trimmed by 4 bases and 4 bases, with 11 bases remaining between them.

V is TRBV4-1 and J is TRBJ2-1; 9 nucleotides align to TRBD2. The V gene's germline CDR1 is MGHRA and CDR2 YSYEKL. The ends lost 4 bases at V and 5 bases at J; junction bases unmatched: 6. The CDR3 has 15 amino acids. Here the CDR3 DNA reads TGCGCCAGCAGCCTAACTAGCGGGTTCAACAATGAGCAGTTCTTC. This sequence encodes CASSLTSGFNNEQFF.